The T cell receptor (beta chain) under discussion was sequenced for a study of shared clonotypes between healthy human individuals. General study results and limits: The rarefaction results pointed to incomplete sorted-subset sequencing despite large depth. Some naive CD4 clonotypes, about 5%, turned up in common across several donors.

Points on this clone: Antigen: not known.

The V gene's germline CDR1 is LGHNA and CDR2 YNFKEQ. J gave up 4 bases and V 0 bases, and 6 bases lay outside the gene matches. The CDR3 contains 16 residues. Deep was the level at which the assay was run. The data were produced by immunoSEQ multiplex PCR, yet TCRdb's version contains in-frame clones alone and is incomplete. Altogether a few million clones are present, 92% being singletons, with the ten largest covering approximately 0.41%. The chain uses TRBV4-2 and TRBJ2-5; 9 bases map to TRBD2. The sequenced material came from naive CD4+ T cells from PBMCs. Subset meaning: CD45RA+ positively selected. The receptor's source is a man aged 18 to 30 in good health. Some clones in this sample may be carry-over from other donors' samples. Here the CDR3 DNA reads TGTGCCAGCAGCCAAGATGGGCGGGAGGGTGGAGAGACCCAGTACTTC. As protein: CASSQDGREGGETQYF.